The present entry profiles one T cell receptor beta chain with its context. This clone was detected only once. The antigen it binds to is not known. Per-base quality was not reported, and no clone a single base away is much larger than it. There are 12 amino acids in the CDR3, from cysteine to phenylalanine inclusive. The kept DNA is CDR3 alone, 36 bases in frame from the first base. V sheds 7 bases and J sheds 3 bases, leaving 7 bases between their ends. The germline V gene sets CDR1 to SGHRS and CDR2 to YFSETQ. These data belong to a study of lymphopenia after photon versus proton radiotherapy (dated by TCRdb to 2018 to 2020). Concerning the study at large: The study compared the immunological effects of photon versus proton radiation therapy in patients with gastrointestinal tumors who developed high-grade lymphopenia. The cohort comprised more than 15 patients with gastrointestinal tumors who received either photon or proton therapy and then developed lymphopenia. The study aimed to characterize how the two radiation modalities differ in their impact on the immune system.

What the work shows at the level of the full study, not this receptor alone: Across the cohort, a larger post-nadir drop in TCR diversity was inversely correlated with overall survival time among patients who died. The survival association was assessed only in patients who died, and better survival with proton therapy was presented by the authors as a possibility rather than a demonstrated result. Once the lymphocyte count had reached its nadir, the repertoires of photon-treated patients showed oligoclonal expansion, particularly of CD8+ Temra cells, and this expansion drove the decline in diversity. Relative stability during treatment was observed in proton-treated patients, whereas loss of naive T cells and TCR diversity and gain of effector/memory populations were observed in photon-treated patients.

Receptor libraries were prepared by the immunoSEQ multiplex PCR assay. Deep sequencing of rearranged TCR beta loci, alongside multiparametric flow cytometry, was used to profile T cell repertoires. The table comes from immuneACCESS by way of TCRdb, which keeps in-frame sequences with V and J called. Part of the clones is missing from these tables; in studies checked, under half for an unresolved V gene and the rest for unknown reasons. The sample table lists more than 9,500 clones, roughly nine tenths of them with a count of one. Approximately 3% of the sample is in the top ten clones. This TCR was recovered from a man aged 60-69 years with pancreatic cancer. The sample was peripheral blood, taken from a patient treated with proton-based radiotherapy. The chain is made from TRBV5-1 and TRBJ1-4; there is no confident call for the D gene. The CDR3: CASGFSNEKLFF. The nucleotide sequence is TGCGCCAGCGGATTCTCTAATGAAAAACTGTTTTTT.